Below, one T cell receptor (beta chain) is given with its context. The antigen it binds to is not known. Base qualities are not provided; no much larger clone lies one nucleotide away. Whole blood was collected in K2EDTA tubes by collaborating institutions according to the institutions' own protocols. Collaborator samples were shipped for TCRbeta analysis as frozen whole blood, isolated PBMCs, or DNA extracted from either sample type. The data were taken from a study of blood T cell repertoires in COVID-19 (dated by TCRdb to the early 2020s). Some background on the complete study: Samples covering the acute and convalescent phases of COVID-19 were provided by collaborators in the United States, Italy and Spain. HLA class I and class II types, where available, came from metadata supplied by the sample provider rather than from assay-based typing. A de-identified subject ID, COVID-19 status, age in years and sex were almost always included in the sample metadata. A freely available public database, intended as a resource for researchers studying the immune response to SARS-CoV-2, is where the repertoires were released. The material from the prospective study consisted of cDNA or gDNA derived from T cells, B-cell-depleted T cells, or PBMCs. The dataset comprised deeply sampled blood TCRbeta repertoires from subjects exposed to, actively infected with, or recovered from COVID-19. The samples were drawn from two sources: the first 160 participants of the ongoing ImmuneRACE study, and 1,000 to 1,500 subjects contributed by 6 global collaborators.

The immunoSEQ Assay, a bias-controlled multiplex PCR, was used to amplify TCRbeta CDR3 regions from genomic DNA. The authors processed their data as follows. Within the assay, amplification of reference gene primers was used to estimate how many nucleated cells each sample contained. Sequence reads were collapsed and filtered to measure the absolute abundance of every unique TCRbeta CDR3 rearrangement. Productive Simpson clonality was computed per sample as the square root of Simpson's diversity index over productive rearrangements. This immuneACCESS table, as held by TCRdb, lists in-frame sequences with V and J called but not all clones. Of the missing ones, under half trace to an unresolved V gene in checked studies; the others have no known cause. The V and J calls and clone size were taken over from that table, and D and trimming were inferred from the DNA. This sample gives about 58,000 clones in total; over 70% of them show up just once. Roughly 5.3% of the sample rests with the top ten.

General findings and caveats noted by the study authors: How much clinical and demographic metadata was included differed by source and by participant, and the metadata was provided uncurated.

V drops 0 bases and J drops 6 bases, leaving 11 bases in between. CDR1 and CDR2, per the germline V gene (reference sequence), are LNHNV and YYDKDF. The CDR3 sequence holds 14 residues, the cysteine and phenylalanine included. Only the CDR3 region is kept as DNA, spanning 42 bases read in frame from base 1. In this chain, TRBV15 is recombined with TRBJ1-2, and TRBD1 may be the D gene, going by 5 matching bases. What was sequenced was peripheral blood. The receptor comes from a human donor in a cohort sampled during active COVID-19. The DNA is as follows: TGTGCCACCAGCAGAGAAGGCAGGGCGGATGGCTACACCTTC. This sequence encodes CATSREGRADGYTF.